The 23 T cell receptor beta chains below all came from one sample that was sequenced in a study of blood T cell repertoires in COVID-19. This table comes from immunoSEQ multiplex PCR, and its TCRdb copy is limited to in-frame clones, with some not included. The table has 200,000 to 300,000 clones, roughly 86% seen once. The sequencing sample was made of peripheral blood. The receptor source for this set is a woman in her sixties or seventies with COVID-19, enrolled during active disease.

The gene calls are TRBV7-7 and TRBJ2-2; possibly TRBD2 for D (6 bases). The CDR3 extends over 15 amino acids. From germline, CDR1 is SSHAT and CDR2 FNYEAQ (reference sequence). V gave up 5 bases and J gave up 5 bases, with 15 bases separating them. The CDR3 protein is CASSPSLGGTGELFF. DNA for the CDR3: TGTGCCAGCAGCCCGAGTTTGGGAGGTACCGGGGAGCTGTTTTTT.

V and J are TRBV5-1 and TRBJ2-7; the match to TRBD2 covers 9 bases. Germline lookup yields CDR1 SGHRS and CDR2 YFSETQ. J gave up 4 bases and V 0 bases, and 8 bases lay outside the gene matches. The length of the CDR3 is 16 residues. This CDR3 reads CASSLAGASGTYEQYF. The CDR3 DNA reads as TGCGCCAGCAGCTTGGCGGGGGCTAGCGGGACTTACGAGCAGTACTTC. Looking up the rest from reference TRBV5-1 and TRBJ2-7 gives the full variable domain: KAGVTQTPRYLIKTRGQQVTLSCSPISGHRSVSWYQQTPGQGLQFLFEYFSETQRNKGNFPGRFSGRQFSNSRSEMNVSTLELGDSALYLCASSLAGASGTYEQYFGPGTRLTVT.

The chain links TRBV9 to TRBJ1-2; TRBD1 agrees at 12 bases. Looked up from germline, CDR1 is SGDLS and CDR2 is YYNGEE. V gave up 0 bases and J gave up 5 bases; unmatched junction bases: 5. The CDR3 is made up of 16 amino acids. CDR3 protein: CASSVGLGQGAYGYTF. The DNA for the CDR3 is TGTGCCAGCAGCGTAGGACTGGGACAGGGGGCGTATGGCTACACCTTC.

V usage is TRBV6-5 and J usage is TRBJ1-2; 7 bases match TRBD1. The CDR3 consists of 14 residues. Germline V lookup: CDR1 MNHEY, CDR2 SVGAGI. After removal of 0 bases from V and 8 bases from J, the junction contained 6 bases not matched to a gene. CDR3 amino acids: CASSYSRSGGGYTF. Here the CDR3 DNA reads TGTGCCAGCAGTTACTCGAGGTCAGGGGGAGGCTACACCTTC.

This chain links TRBV7-9 with TRBJ1-2, with 8 bases aligning to TRBD1. This CDR3 has 13 residues. Germline values: CDR1 SEHNR, CDR2 FQNEAQ (reference sequence). V shed 5 bases and J 5 bases; nucleotides not matched to a gene: 4. CDR3 DNA sequence: TGTGCCAGCAGCCAGGGGGCCTATTATGGCTACACCTTC. It yields the protein CASSQGAYYGYTF.

The chain combines TRBV30 with TRBJ1-2, with 9 positions matching TRBD1. Trimming cost V 3 bases and J 4 bases; bases outside gene matches: 3. Germline V gene sequence: CDR1 GTSNPN, CDR2 SVGIG (reference sequence). CDR3 length: 13 residues. This CDR3 is CAWRGDRVYGYTF. In nucleotides, the CDR3 is TGTGCCTGGAGAGGGGACAGGGTCTATGGCTACACCTTC. Full variable domain (outside the CDR3, taken from reference TRBV30 and TRBJ1-2): SQTIHQWPATLVQPVGSPLSLECTVEGTSNPNLYWYRQAAGRGLQLLFYSVGIGQISSEVPQNLSASRPQDRQFILSSKKLLLSDSGFYLCAWRGDRVYGYTFGSGTRLTVV.

The rearrangement joins TRBV6-2 or TRBV6-3 to TRBJ2-7, with D perhaps TRBD1 (6 bases). The CDR3 is 15 residues long. The germline V gene encodes CDR1 MNHEY and CDR2 SVGEGT. Trimming took 5 bases from V and 3 from J, leaving 17 bases between them. Written as DNA, the CDR3 is TGTGCCAGCAGTAAGCCTTGGGACACCATCTACGAGCAGTACTTC. It yields the protein CASSKPWDTIYEQYF.

V is TRBV5-4 and J is TRBJ2-5; 13 bases match TRBD2. This CDR3 is 17 amino acids long. Germline V lookup: CDR1 SGHNT, CDR2 YYREEE (reference sequence). Trimming removed 0 bases from V and 4 bases from J; junction bases left unmatched: 6. The CDR3 spells CASSLGTSGSVRETQYF. The DNA for the CDR3 is TGTGCCAGCAGCTTGGGGACTAGCGGGAGTGTTAGAGAGACCCAGTACTTC.

The table lists this clone with a few counts. V and J are TRBV10-2 and TRBJ1-1, with D unclear. CDR3 length: 14 amino acids. Germline CDR1 reads WSHSY; CDR2 reads SAAADI. With 3 bases removed from V and 4 bases from J, the gap between germline ends came to 12 bases. For the CDR3, the DNA is TGCGCCAGCAGTGAACGGGGTATTGGCACTGAAGCTTTCTTT. Protein product: CASSERGIGTEAFF.

The chain recombines TRBV19 with TRBJ1-5; D perhaps matches TRBD1 (6 bases). V lost 3 bases and J 0 bases, leaving 9 bases between the germline ends. The CDR3 is made up of 15 amino acids. The V gene's germline CDR1 is LNHDA and CDR2 SQIVND (reference sequence). CDR3: CASSIWGRSNQPQHF. CDR3 nucleotides: TGTGCCAGTAGTATTTGGGGGCGTAGCAATCAGCCCCAGCATTTT. The whole variable domain, remainder taken from reference TRBV19 and TRBJ1-5, is DGGITQSPKYLFRKEGQNVTLSCEQNLNHDAMYWYRQDPGQGLRLIYYSQIVNDFQKGDIAEGYSVSREKKESFPLTVTSAQKNPTAFYLCASSIWGRSNQPQHFGDGTRLSIL.

Of note for this clone: One end of the junction varies from germline; a read error may be responsible. The chain is built from TRBV7-6 and TRBJ2-5; D might be TRBD1 (5 bases). CDR3 size: 15 residues. Germline-derived CDR1 and CDR2 are SGHVS and FNYEAQ. The CDR3 spells CASSLYDSFQEPQYF. The CDR3 region has the DNA TGTGCCAGCAGCTTATACGACAGCTTCCAAGAGCCCCAGTACTTC.

The J gene is TRBJ1-1, the V gene TRBV5-4; TRBD1 is a possible D gene (6 bases). This CDR3 has 14 amino acids. V lost 4 bases to trimming and J lost 5 bases, with 15 bases between them. Germline V gene sequence: CDR1 SGHNT, CDR2 YYREEE (reference sequence). Here the CDR3 DNA reads TGTGCCAGCAGCCTACGGGACATAAGGACTGAAGCTTTCTTT. This sequence encodes CASSLRDIRTEAFF. Drawing the rest from reference TRBV5-4 and TRBJ1-1, the complete variable domain is ETGVTQSPTHLIKTRGQQVTLRCSSQSGHNTVSWYQQALGQGPQFIFQYYREEENGRGNFPPRFSGLQFPNYSSELNVNALELDDSALYLCASSLRDIRTEAFFGQGTRLTVV.

This clone was seen just once. The chain recombines TRBV9 with TRBJ2-2, with D perhaps TRBD2 (7 bases). The germline V and J ends were trimmed by 0 bases and 1 base, with 16 bases remaining between them. From germline, CDR1 is SGDLS and CDR2 YYNGEE. The length of the CDR3 is 18 residues. In DNA, the CDR3 is TGTGCCAGCAGCGTAGAGTGGGGGGGCGCAGGGAACACCGGGGAGCTGTTTTTT. It codes for CASSVEWGGAGNTGELFF.

The rearrangement joins TRBV6-6 to TRBJ1-2, with 8 bases matching TRBD1. V lost 6 bases, J lost 6 bases, and 3 bases stayed unmatched. The CDR3 totals 12 residues. Germline V gives CDR1 MNHNY, CDR2 SVGAGI (reference sequence). The CDR3 bases are TGTGCCAGCAGGTCAGGGGGCGATGGCTACACCTTC. Amino acid sequence: CASRSGGDGYTF.

V and J are TRBV5-1 and TRBJ1-1; 7 nucleotides match TRBD1. Losses at the gene ends were 2 bases for V and 7 bases for J; bases not matched to a gene: 5. CDR1 and CDR2 from the germline V gene are SGHRS and YFSETQ. CDR3 length: 13 amino acids. DNA of the CDR3: TGCGCCAGCAGCTTACTACAGGGGATTGAAGCTTTCTTT. It yields the protein CASSLLQGIEAFF.

This sequence joins TRBV28 and TRBJ2-5, with a possible D match to TRBD1 (5 bases). V shed 3 bases and J shed 4 bases, with 18 bases lying between them. Germline V gene sequence: CDR1 MDHEN, CDR2 SYDVKM. The CDR3 length is 16 residues. CDR3 residues: CASSFPGQGGLETQYF. CDR3 nucleotide sequence: TGTGCCAGCAGTTTTCCCGGGCAGGGTGGGTTAGAGACCCAGTACTTC.

This chain joins TRBV9 and TRBJ2-1; tentatively, D is TRBD2 (6 bases). Trimming pared 3 bases from V and 6 bases from J, leaving 13 bases between. Germline V gives CDR1 SGDLS, CDR2 YYNGEE. The CDR3 is 14 residues long. The DNA of the CDR3 is TGTGCCAGCAGCGCCGGGAGTCTGGGCAATGAGCAGTTCTTC. Translation gives CASSAGSLGNEQFF.

The chain has TRBV20-1 and TRBJ2-1; tentative D call: TRBD1 (6 bases). Looked up from germline, CDR1 is DFQATT and CDR2 is SNEGSKA (reference sequence). Trimming removed 8 bases at V and 8 bases at J, with 10 bases between. The CDR3 runs to 10 residues. CDR3 DNA: TGCAGTACAGGGAAGGATGAGCAGTTCTTC. Its protein product is CSTGKDEQFF.

The CDR3 region is CASRQGYELFF. Written as DNA, the CDR3 is TGTGCCAGCAGACAGGGGTACGAACTGTTTTTT. The chain combines TRBV12-3 or TRBV12-4 with TRBJ1-4; TRBD1 matches at 7 bases. Trimming removed 6 bases from V and 12 bases from J; junction bases left unmatched: 4. This CDR3 is built from 11 residues.

This chain joins TRBV18 and TRBJ1-2; D is unclear. The V gene's germline CDR1 is KGHSH and CDR2 LQKENI. The V gene lost 3 bases and the J gene lost 8 bases, with 7 bases spanning the gap. CDR3 length: 11 residues. The CDR3 DNA follows: TGTGCCAGCTCACCCGGGAGGGGCTACACCTTC. It yields the protein CASSPGRGYTF.

In its sample, this clone was seen once. This sequence joins TRBV5-4 and TRBJ2-7; maybe TRBD2 (6 bases). Germline V CDR1 and CDR2: SGHNT, YYREEE (reference sequence). The V and J ends lost 4 bases and 3 bases respectively, with 14 bases between them. The CDR3 covers 14 residues. The CDR3 nucleotides are TGTGCCAGCAGCCCGGGGGTGGGAGGCTACGAGCAGTACTTC. Protein sequence: CASSPGVGGYEQYF.

The chain carries TRBV7-2 and TRBJ1-2; tentative D call: TRBD1 (6 bases). There are 14 residues in the CDR3. V dropped 1 base and J dropped 8 bases, with 14 bases sitting between them. Germline V gives CDR1 SGHTA, CDR2 FQGNSA. CDR3 coding DNA: TGTGCCAGCAGCTTAGGGTACAGGGTGGGCGGCTACACCTTC. This translates into CASSLGYRVGGYTF.

This clone was recorded only once. The chain is built from TRBV18 and TRBJ2-5; TRBD1 aligns across 8 bases. V trimming: 1 base; J trimming: 1 base; junction bases outside the gene matches: 8. This CDR3 region has 17 residues. The germline V gene encodes CDR1 KGHSH and CDR2 LQKENI. The CDR3 DNA reads as TGTGCCAGCTCACCACTACCCGGCAGGGGGCTCCAAGAGACCCAGTACTTC. It specifies CASSPLPGRGLQETQYF.